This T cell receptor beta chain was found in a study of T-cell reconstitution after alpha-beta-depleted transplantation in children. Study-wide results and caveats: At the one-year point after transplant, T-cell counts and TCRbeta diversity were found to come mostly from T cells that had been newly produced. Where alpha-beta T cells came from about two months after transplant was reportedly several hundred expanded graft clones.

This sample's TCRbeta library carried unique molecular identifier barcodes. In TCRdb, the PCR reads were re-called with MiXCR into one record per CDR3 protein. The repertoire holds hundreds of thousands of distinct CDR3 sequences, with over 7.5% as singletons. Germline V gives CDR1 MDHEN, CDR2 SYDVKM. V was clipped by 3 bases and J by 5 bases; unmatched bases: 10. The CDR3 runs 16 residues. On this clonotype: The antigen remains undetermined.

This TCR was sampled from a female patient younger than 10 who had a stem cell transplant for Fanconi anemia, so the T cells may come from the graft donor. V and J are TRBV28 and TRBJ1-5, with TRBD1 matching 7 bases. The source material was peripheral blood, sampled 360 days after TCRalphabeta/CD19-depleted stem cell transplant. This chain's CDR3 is CASSLSPRGWDQPQHF. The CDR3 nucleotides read TGTGCCAGCAGTTTGTCCCCCAGGGGGTGGGATCAGCCCCAGCATTTT. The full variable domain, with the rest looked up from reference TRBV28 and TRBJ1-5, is DVKVTQSSRYLVKRTGEKVFLECVQDMDHENMFWYRQDPGLGLRLIYFSYDVKMKEKGDIPEGYSVSREKKERFSLILESASTNQTSMYLCASSLSPRGWDQPQHFGDGTRLSIL.